Listed here are 5 T cell receptor beta chains from one sample, sequenced in a study of blood T cell repertoires in COVID-19. Generated by immunoSEQ multiplex PCR, the TCRdb table keeps only in-frame clones and is missing some. The sample includes some 250,000 clones, about 85% of them seen just once. The sample taken for sequencing was peripheral blood. The source is a man aged 55 to 70 who had recovered from COVID-19.

The chain combines TRBV19 with TRBJ1-5; 12 bases match TRBD1. The trim removed 4 bases at V and 6 bases at J, leaving 4 bases unmatched. Per germline, CDR1 LNHDA and CDR2 SQIVND (reference sequence). CDR3 length: 15 amino acids. Here the CDR3 DNA reads TGTGCCAGTAGTAAAGGGACAGGGGGCCCTCAGCCCCAGCATTTT. It translates to CASSKGTGGPQPQHF.

V is TRBV5-5 and J is TRBJ1-5; 8 bases are shared with TRBD1. V gave up 0 bases and J gave up 4 bases; unmatched junction bases: 3. CDR3 size: 15 residues. Germline V gene sequence: CDR1 SGHKS, CDR2 YYEKEE (reference sequence). The CDR3 DNA is TGTGCCAGCAGCTTGGCAGGGGGCTCTAATCAGCCCCAGCATTTT. It codes for CASSLAGGSNQPQHF.

The chain uses TRBV10-3 and TRBJ2-1; D gene unclear. CDR3 size: 11 residues. Deletions cut 4 bases from V and 8 bases from J, with 6 bases between. Germline CDR1 is ENHRY and CDR2 is SYGVKD. This chain's CDR3 is CAISARDEQFF. The DNA for the CDR3 is TGTGCCATCAGTGCTCGGGATGAGCAGTTCTTC.

The V call is TRBV2, the J call TRBJ2-7; D unresolved. The CDR3 has 12 residues. Germline loops: CDR1 SNHLY, CDR2 FYNNEI. Between the trimmed V and J ends, which lost 3 bases and 4 bases, there was a span of 7 bases. In DNA, the CDR3 is TGTGCCAGCAGTGAGGGCCGTTACGAGCAGTACGTC. Amino acid sequence: CASSEGRYEQYV.

The V and J genes are TRBV9 and TRBJ2-2; 8 bases align to TRBD2. In germline, CDR1 is SGDLS, CDR2 YYNGEE. The CDR3 length is 15 residues. V lost 4 bases and J lost 8; bases outside the gene matches: 10. The CDR3 region is CASSLLATSVGELFF. CDR3 in DNA: TGTGCCAGCAGCCTGCTAGCGACTAGCGTGGGGGAGCTGTTTTTT.